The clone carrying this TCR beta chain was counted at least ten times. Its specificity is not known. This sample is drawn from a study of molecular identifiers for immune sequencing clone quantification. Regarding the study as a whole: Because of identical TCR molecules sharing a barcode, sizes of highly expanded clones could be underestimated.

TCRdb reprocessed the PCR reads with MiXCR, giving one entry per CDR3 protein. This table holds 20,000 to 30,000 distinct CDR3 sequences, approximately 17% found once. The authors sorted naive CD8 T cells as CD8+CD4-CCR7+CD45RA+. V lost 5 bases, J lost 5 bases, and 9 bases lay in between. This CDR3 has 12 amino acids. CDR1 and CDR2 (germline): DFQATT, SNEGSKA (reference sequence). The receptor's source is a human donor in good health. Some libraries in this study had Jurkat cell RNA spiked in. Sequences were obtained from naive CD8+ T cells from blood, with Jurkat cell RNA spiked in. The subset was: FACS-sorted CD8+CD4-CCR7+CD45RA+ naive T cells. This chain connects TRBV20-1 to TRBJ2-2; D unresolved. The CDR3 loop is CSADPSTGELFF. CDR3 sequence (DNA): TGCAGTGCTGACCCTTCAACCGGGGAGCTGTTTTTT.